The T cell receptor (beta chain) described here comes from a study of cytomegalovirus exposure and HLA in healthy donors. This CDR3 spans 12 amino acids. CDR1 SEHNR and CDR2 FQNEAQ come from the germline V gene (reference sequence). The PCR had 60 Vbeta and 13 Jbeta primers. Data came from immunoSEQ multiplex PCR; TCRdb stores just in-frame clones and leaves some out. The sample holds fewer than 150,000 clones, 80% seen once. General study points: Under in vitro conditions, a few CMV-associated chains were confirmed as specific for CMV antigens. Most likely, a cluster of highly shared sequence variants arose as a sequencing artifact. When a later analysis compared HLA-associated TCR beta chains with equally common others, the HLA-associated chains turned out to be more clonally expanded and to have lower generation probabilities.

As regards this clone: Antigen: not known. The junction departs from the called germline gene at one end, perhaps through a read error.

V gene TRBV7-9 combines with J gene TRBJ2-5, with D perhaps matching TRBD1 (5 bases). This sequence was found in a man in his thirties or forties in good health and CMV-seronegative. Sequenced input: PBMCs. The CDR3 DNA sequence: TGTTCCAGCCAGGCCAGGGAAAAGACCCAGTACTTC. Translation: CSSQAREKTQYF.